This entry lists 31 T cell receptor beta chains sequenced from one sample in a study of human T cells and chemical hapten exposure. The time point is: patch test 2, 6 weeks after DPC sensitization. Treatment reported: therapeutic diphenylcyclopropenone sensitization with weekly scalp DPC. TCRdb reanalysed the RACE reads using MiXCR and keeps one entry per CDR3 protein. The sample includes 350,000 to 400,000 distinct CDR3 sequences, around 6% seen only once; the top ten take about 6%. Here the sequenced sample was whole blood, taken in connection with sensitization to the hapten diphenylcyclopropenone (DPC). Every receptor here comes from a woman between 18 and 30 years old with alopecia areata. Some clones in this sample may be carry-over from other donors' samples.

A remark on this clonotype: A much larger clone sits a single nucleotide away, making a read error possible. The conserved final phenylalanine or tryptophan is absent from the CDR3, which likely points to a read error. This rearrangement joins TRBV6-5 to TRBJ1-2; 7 positions agree with TRBD1. V dropped 6 bases and J dropped 7; count of bases not matched to a gene: 8. This CDR3 is built from 13 residues. CDR1 and CDR2 from the germline V gene are MNHEY and SVGAGI. The CDR3 region is CASSPDREIGYTV. The DNA of the CDR3 is TGTGCCAGCAGCCCCGACAGGGAGATTGGCTACACCGTC.

This clonotype was picked up many times. The chain has TRBV6-5 and TRBJ1-2, with D possibly being TRBD1 (5 bases). Trimming took off 11 bases at V and 2 bases at J, with 12 bases between the two ends. This CDR3 region has 12 residues. Germline-derived CDR1 and CDR2 are MNHEY and SVGAGI. CDR3 in DNA: TGTGCCGTCGGGGCAGTGAACTATGGCTACACCTTC. Amino acid sequence: CAVGAVNYGYTF.

This clonotype occurred many times. This sequence joins TRBV10-3 and TRBJ1-1, with D perhaps matching TRBD1 (5 bases). Germline V CDR1 and CDR2: ENHRY, SYGVKD. This CDR3 contains 14 residues. The V and J ends lost 2 bases and 5 bases respectively, with 12 bases between them. CDR3 protein: CAISEAGGGTEAFF. DNA for the CDR3: TGTGCCATCAGTGAGGCAGGCGGGGGAACTGAAGCTTTCTTT.

This clonotype came up a few times. V usage is TRBV6-5 and J usage is TRBJ1-3; D is uncertain. V shed 0 bases and J shed 0 bases, with 6 bases lying between them. The CDR3 has 15 residues. Germline assignment: CDR1 MNHEY and CDR2 SVGAGI. CDR3 DNA sequence: TGTGCCAGCAGTTACTCAAGAATCTCTGGAAACACCATATATTTT. It codes for CASSYSRISGNTIYF.

This clonotype turned up a few times. The V and J genes are TRBV28 and TRBJ2-7, with 10 bases that match TRBD2. The CDR3 spans 16 residues. V trimming: 2 bases; J trimming: 3 bases; junction bases outside the gene matches: 7. CDR1 MDHEN and CDR2 SYDVKM come from the germline V gene. As DNA, the CDR3 is TGTGCCAGCAGTTTAGTTGGGTTAGCGGGGGGCTACGAGCAGTACTTC. Translating gives CASSLVGLAGGYEQYF.

Only a few counts were recorded for this clonotype. A much larger clone lies one base from this, so it may be a read error. The chain links TRBV10-3 to TRBJ2-3, with 7 bases identical to TRBD2. Germline CDR1 ENHRY, CDR2 SYGVKD. The CDR3 has 14 amino acids. Trimming cost V 2 bases and J 1 base; bases outside gene matches: 0. Written as DNA, the CDR3 is TGTGCCATCAGTGAGCGGGGGGGCACAGATACGCAGTATTTT. Protein sequence: CAISERGGTDTQYF.

This chain links TRBV10-3 with TRBJ2-5, with TRBD2 matching over 9 bases. V shed 8 bases and J 2 bases; nucleotides not matched to a gene: 6. The CDR3 totals 14 residues. Per the germline V gene, CDR1 is ENHRY and CDR2 is SYGVKD. CDR3 in amino acids: CAISLAGGQETQYF. The CDR3 DNA sequence: TGTGCCATCTCTTTGGCGGGGGGGCAAGAGACCCAGTACTTC.

In its sample, this clonotype was seen many times. The V gene is TRBV4-2, the J gene TRBJ1-2; 9 bases are shared with TRBD1. Germline V lookup: CDR1 LGHNA, CDR2 YNFKEQ. Unmatched junction bases numbered 9, after V lost 0 bases and J lost 4 bases. This CDR3 is 17 amino acids long. CDR3 bases: TGTGCCAGCAGCCAAGACTGGGCGACAGGGGGAGGCTATGGCTACACCTTC. This sequence encodes CASSQDWATGGGYGYTF.

This clonotype was counted at least ten times. The rearrangement links TRBV7-3 to TRBJ1-3; no definite D call. CDR1 is SGHTA and CDR2 is FQGTGA in the germline V gene. The length of the CDR3 is 15 residues. V gave up 6 bases and J gave up 0 bases, with 12 bases separating them. CDR3 in amino acids: CASSPDSSSGNTIYF. The CDR3 bases are TGTGCCAGCAGTCCTGACTCGAGCTCTGGAAACACCATATATTTT.

A few counts support this clonotype. The chain employs TRBV6-1 and TRBJ2-7; a possible D gene is TRBD2 (5 bases). This CDR3 spans 14 amino acids. The V end lost 4 bases, the J end lost 4 bases, and 14 bases lay between the germline ends. The V gene's germline CDR1 is MNHNS and CDR2 SASEGT. The CDR3 DNA sequence: TGTGCCAGCAGTGGACCGACGGGAATATACGAGCAGTACTTC. This codes for CASSGPTGIYEQYF.

This clonotype appeared a few times. The chain combines TRBV18 with TRBJ1-2, with 10 bases fitting TRBD1. Germline CDR1 reads KGHSH; CDR2 reads LQKENI. The CDR3 runs 18 residues. Trimming at V came to 3 bases and at J to 1 base, leaving 11 bases not matched to a gene. DNA of the CDR3: TGTGCCAGCTCACCTGTTGACAGGGGGCACGAATTTAACTATGGCTACACCTTC. Amino acid sequence: CASSPVDRGHEFNYGYTF. The full variable domain, completed using reference TRBV18 and TRBJ1-2, is NAGVMQNPRHLVRRRGQEARLRCSPMKGHSHVYWYRQLPEEGLKFMVYLQKENIIDESGMPKERFSAEFPKEGPSILRIQQVVRGDSAAYFCASSPVDRGHEFNYGYTFGSGTRLTVV.

The J gene is TRBJ2-1, the V gene TRBV6-5, with D possibly TRBD1 on 6 matching bases. This CDR3 is built from 15 residues. The germline gives CDR1 MNHEY, CDR2 SVGAGI. Deletions cut 4 bases from V and 5 bases from J, with 15 bases between. CDR3 DNA sequence: TGTGCCAGCAGTTCGACAGGACTTCTCCACAATGAGCAGTTCTTC. It specifies CASSSTGLLHNEQFF.

This clonotype showed up just a few times. The V gene is TRBV9, the J gene TRBJ2-7, with 12 bases matching TRBD2. This CDR3 has 15 residues. The V segment lost 3 bases and the J segment 6 bases; nucleotides outside the gene matches: 7. CDR1 SGDLS and CDR2 YYNGEE come from the germline V gene. CDR3 region: CASSATSGGNSEQYF. The CDR3 DNA reads as TGTGCCAGCAGCGCGACTAGCGGGGGTAACTCCGAGCAGTACTTC.

The chain employs TRBV18 and TRBJ2-3; TRBD1 matches at 7 bases. The V gene's germline CDR1 is KGHSH and CDR2 LQKENI. The CDR3 consists of 16 residues. V trimming: 6 bases; J trimming: 2 bases; junction bases outside the gene matches: 11. CDR3 protein: CASSQGTAHITDTQYF. DNA for the CDR3: TGTGCCAGCTCGCAGGGGACAGCCCACATCACAGATACGCAGTATTTT.

V usage is TRBV5-4 and J usage is TRBJ1-2; D may be TRBD1 (5 bases). The V and J ends lost 0 bases and 4 bases respectively, with 13 bases between them. Germline V gene sequence: CDR1 SGHNT, CDR2 YYREEE (reference sequence). The CDR3 loop spans 15 amino acids. Here the CDR3 DNA reads TGTGCCAGCAGCTTGGACAGGAGGGAGGGCTATGGCTACACCTTC. Amino acid sequence: CASSLDRREGYGYTF.

The chain carries TRBV20-1 and TRBJ2-3, with D perhaps TRBD2 (5 bases). V gave up 5 bases and J gave up 0 bases, with 12 bases separating them. CDR1 is DFQATT, CDR2 SNEGSKA, per germline (reference sequence). The CDR3 contains 14 residues. The DNA for the CDR3 is TGCAGTGCTCCGAGCGGAATAAGCACAGATACGCAGTATTTT. It encodes CSAPSGISTDTQYF.

In its sample, this clonotype was seen many times. This chain uses TRBV9 with TRBJ2-7, with D unclear. CDR1 SGDLS and CDR2 YYNGEE come from the germline V gene. The V end lost 0 bases, the J end lost 3 bases, and 7 bases lay between the germline ends. The CDR3 spans 13 residues. The CDR3 spells CASSVGKGYEQYF. DNA of the CDR3: TGTGCCAGCAGCGTAGGGAAGGGCTACGAGCAGTACTTC.

This clonotype was detected a few times. The chain links TRBV5-6 to TRBJ2-3, with D uncertain. Germline-derived CDR1 and CDR2 are SGHDT and YYEEEE. The V end lost 0 bases, the J end lost 2 bases, and 10 bases lay between the germline ends. The CDR3 length is 15 residues. CDR3 sequence: CASSLDRVTTDTQYF. DNA of the CDR3: TGTGCCAGCAGCTTGGATAGGGTAACCACAGATACGCAGTATTTT.

V gene TRBV28 combines with J gene TRBJ2-7; D unclear. The CDR3 covers 13 residues. CDR1 and CDR2 (germline): MDHEN, SYDVKM. Between the trimmed V and J ends, which lost 7 bases and 0 bases, there was a span of 10 bases. CDR3 bases: TGTGCCAGCATTGAGGCAGGCTCCTACGAGCAGTACTTC. It yields the protein CASIEAGSYEQYF.

CDR3 sequence reads: CASSLKAPSGGETQYF. As DNA, the CDR3 is TGTGCCAGCAGCTTAAAAGCCCCTAGCGGGGGAGAGACCCAGTACTTC. The chain carries TRBV7-9 and TRBJ2-5; TRBD2 agrees at 10 bases. Germline V gives CDR1 SEHNR, CDR2 FQNEAQ (reference sequence). The CDR3 totals 16 residues. J was trimmed by 4 bases and V by 2 bases; bases with no gene match: 7.

This clonotype has just a few counts. The J gene is TRBJ1-2, the V gene TRBV5-1; no clear D. V was pared by 0 bases and J by 0 bases, with 9 bases between. Germline CDR1 reads SGHRS; CDR2 reads YFSETQ. The length of the CDR3 is 15 residues. The CDR3 region has the DNA TGCGCCAGCAGCTTGGGGACTCCCCCTAACTATGGCTACACCTTC. It yields the protein CASSLGTPPNYGYTF.

This clonotype showed up many times. V gene TRBV20-1 combines with J gene TRBJ2-1; D unresolved. This CDR3 is built from 12 residues. The V end was cut by 4 bases, the J end by 6 bases, with 10 bases between. Germline V CDR1 and CDR2: DFQATT, SNEGSKA (reference sequence). This CDR3 is CSAIPQSNEQFF. The CDR3 coding sequence is TGCAGTGCTATTCCACAGAGCAATGAGCAGTTCTTC.

This clonotype has only a few counts. The rearrangement joins TRBV7-2 to TRBJ1-5; no reliable D call. Trimming removed 4 bases from V and 4 bases from J, with 17 bases in between. There are 16 residues in the CDR3. The V gene's germline CDR1 is SGHTA and CDR2 FQGNSA. CDR3 sequence reads: CASSSWAGRGNQPQHF. The CDR3 nucleotides are TGTGCCAGCAGCTCCTGGGCGGGTCGAGGAAATCAGCCCCAGCATTTT.

This clonotype was seen a handful of times. The chain joins TRBV29-1 to TRBJ2-2; the match to TRBD1 covers 10 bases. Germline values: CDR1 SQVTM, CDR2 ANQGSEA. The CDR3 spans 15 residues. J gave up 3 bases and V 7 bases, and 8 bases lay outside the gene matches. The CDR3 nucleotides are TGCAGCGCGAGAACCGGGACAGGGGACACCGGGGAGCTGTTTTTT. Its protein product is CSARTGTGDTGELFF.

The rearrangement uses TRBV4-3 and TRBJ1-6; D is possibly TRBD1 (5 bases). Germline assignment: CDR1 LGHNA and CDR2 YSLEER. The ends were cut back, 0 bases at V and 8 bases at J, with 11 bases in the middle. This CDR3 has 15 residues. The CDR3 DNA is TGCGCCAGCAGCCAAGACGGCCAGGGAGATTCACCCCTCCACTTT. Protein: CASSQDGQGDSPLHF.

This clonotype was recorded a few times. The genes are TRBV2 and TRBJ2-2; 8 bases are shared with TRBD2. J was trimmed by 5 bases and V by 8 bases; bases with no gene match: 7. The CDR3 length is 14 residues. The V gene's germline CDR1 is SNHLY and CDR2 FYNNEI. The CDR3 reads CASAARGGTGELFF. DNA for the CDR3: TGTGCCAGCGCGGCACGGGGGGGAACCGGGGAGCTGTTTTTT.

V and J are TRBV2 and TRBJ1-4, with a possible D match to TRBD1 (6 bases). CDR3 length: 15 amino acids. Per the germline V gene, CDR1 is SNHLY and CDR2 is FYNNEI. V lost 6 bases and J 5 bases, leaving 16 bases between the germline ends. The CDR3 nucleotides read TGTGCCAGCAGCCGTCGGACAGCTATGAATGAAAAACTGTTTTTT. Protein: CASSRRTAMNEKLFF.

This clonotype was counted a few times. The V call is TRBV4-3, the J call TRBJ1-4; D remains ambiguous. Germline V CDR1 and CDR2: LGHNA, YSLEER. This CDR3 is built from 16 residues. V lost 0 bases to trimming and J lost 8 bases, with 16 bases between them. DNA for the CDR3: TGCGCCAGCAGCCAAGATCCCTGGGGAGGAGGCGAAAAACTGTTTTTT. Translation gives CASSQDPWGGGEKLFF.

This clonotype showed up many times. The genes are TRBV12-3 or TRBV12-4 and TRBJ1-1; tentatively, D is TRBD1 (5 bases). V was trimmed by 6 bases and J by 0 bases, leaving 11 bases between them. The CDR3 totals 14 residues. The CDR3, as DNA: TGTGCCAGCAGGCCGGGGCCCATGAACACTGAAGCTTTCTTT. It specifies CASRPGPMNTEAFF.

The J gene is TRBJ2-5, the V gene TRBV28, with D perhaps given as TRBD1 or TRBD2 (5 bases each). CDR3 length: 13 amino acids. V shed 8 bases and J shed 4 bases, with 14 bases lying between them. The germline V gene has CDR1 MDHEN and CDR2 SYDVKM. CDR3 in DNA: TGTGCCAGCGCTACCGGGGCTGTAGAGACCCAGTACTTC. This translates into CASATGAVETQYF.

The chain links TRBV29-1 to TRBJ2-1; maybe TRBD1 (6 bases). The CDR3 runs to 13 residues. The germline V and J ends were trimmed by 5 bases and 4 bases, with 12 bases remaining between them. Germline CDR1 reads SQVTM; CDR2 reads ANQGSEA. The CDR3 here is CSVSRDKYNEQFF. The CDR3 region has the DNA TGCAGCGTTTCCCGGGACAAATACAATGAGCAGTTCTTC.